One and the same sample provided the 9 T cell receptor beta chains below, sequenced in a study of cytotoxic CD8 clonotypes in ibrutinib-treated CLL. Data came from immunoSEQ multiplex PCR; TCRdb stores just in-frame clones and leaves some out. The sample holds some 130,000 clones, approximately 85% seen once. The source was PBMCs, collected after 24 months of ibrutinib treatment. Receptors were obtained from a human donor with chronic lymphocytic leukemia.

The chain uses TRBV27 and TRBJ1-2; 7 nucleotides agree with TRBD1. CDR3 length equals 13 residues. Per germline, CDR1 MNHEY and CDR2 SMNVEV (reference sequence). Germline trimming cut 3 bases from V and 2 bases from J; bases unmatched to any gene: 0. The CDR3 region is CASSLTGNYGYTF. The CDR3 DNA reads as TGTGCCAGCAGTTTGACAGGGAACTATGGCTACACCTTC.

This rearrangement joins TRBV6-1 to TRBJ2-7; D may be TRBD1 or TRBD2 (7 bases each). The CDR3 is made up of 12 amino acids. Trimming shortened V by 11 bases and J by 3 bases, and 14 bases separated the two germline ends. From germline, CDR1 is MNHNS and CDR2 SASEGT. CDR3 in amino acids: CAGGDSDYEQYF. The CDR3 coding sequence is TGTGCCGGGGGGGACAGCGACTACGAGCAGTACTTC.

The table lists this clone with a count of one. The rearrangement links TRBV7-9 to TRBJ1-1; D ambiguous. V lost 5 bases to trimming and J lost 14 bases, with 15 bases between them. This CDR3 spans 11 amino acids. CDR1 and CDR2 (germline): SEHNR, FQNEAQ (reference sequence). CDR3 protein: CASSTRWRPFF. CDR3 DNA sequence: TGTGCCAGCAGCACCCGTTGGAGGCCCTTCTTT.

The rearrangement uses TRBV7-2 and TRBJ1-1; 9 nucleotides align to TRBD1. Per germline, CDR1 SGHTA and CDR2 FQGNSA. The CDR3 covers 18 residues. V trimming: 4 bases; J trimming: 4 bases; junction bases outside the gene matches: 16. The CDR3 sequence is CASSSIRTRTGAGTEAFF. DNA of the CDR3: TGTGCCAGCAGCTCCATACGGACCCGGACAGGGGCCGGCACTGAAGCTTTCTTT. The whole variable domain, remainder taken from reference TRBV7-2 and TRBJ1-1, is GAGVSQSPSNKVTEKGKDVELRCDPISGHTALYWYRQSLGQGLEFLIYFQGNSAPDKSGLPSDRFSAERTGGSVSTLTIQRTQQEDSAVYLCASSSIRTRTGAGTEAFFGQGTRLTVV.

The chain uses TRBV7-6 and TRBJ1-6; D is uncertain. Trimming cost V 8 bases and J 4 bases, with 6 bases left between them. The CDR3 contains 12 residues. Looked up from germline, CDR1 is SGHVS and CDR2 is FNYEAQ. CDR3 nucleotides: TGTGCCAGCGGGTATTATAATTCACCCCTCCACTTT. This codes for CASGYYNSPLHF.

The rearrangement links TRBV6-5 to TRBJ2-2, with D maybe TRBD1 (6 bases). Germline V CDR1 and CDR2: MNHEY, SVGAGI. This CDR3 has 15 amino acids. V was cut by 6 bases and J by 1 base, with 12 bases left in between. For the CDR3, the DNA is TGTGCCAGCAGGGATCCGGGACAGAACACCGGGGAGCTGTTTTTT. Its protein is CASRDPGQNTGELFF.

This clone came up a few times. This CDR3 is also generated by other DNA sequences in the sample. This rearrangement joins TRBV9 to TRBJ1-6; D call uncertain. The V end lost 0 bases, the J end lost 7 bases, and 2 bases lay between the germline ends. The length of the CDR3 is 12 residues. CDR1 and CDR2 (germline): SGDLS, YYNGEE. The CDR3 loop is CASSVENSPLHF. Here the CDR3 DNA reads TGTGCCAGCAGCGTAGAAAATTCACCCCTCCACTTT.

This clone was recorded a few times. This chain joins TRBV9 and TRBJ2-5; D is possibly TRBD1 or TRBD2 (7 bases each). The CDR3 has 15 residues. CDR1 is SGDLS, CDR2 YYNGEE, per germline. V dropped 6 bases and J dropped 5 bases, with 20 bases sitting between them. The CDR3 coding sequence is TGTGCCAGCACTCCCTTCGCCCAGGGGGGGGAGACCCAGTACTTC. This codes for CASTPFAQGGETQYF.

This clone occurred a few times. This chain joins TRBV7-8 and TRBJ2-7, with TRBD2 matching 12 bases. Per germline, CDR1 SGHVS and CDR2 FQNEAQ. CDR3 length: 18 amino acids. The junction had 12 bases not matched to a gene; V was cut back by 1 base and J by 5 bases. This CDR3 is CASSLVGLAGGPNHEQYF. In nucleotides, the CDR3 is TGTGCCAGCAGCTTAGTTGGCCTAGCGGGGGGGCCGAACCACGAGCAGTACTTC.